The sequence of this TCR beta chain was determined in a study of radiotherapy plus CTLA-4 blockade in lung cancer (dated by TCRdb to between 2018 and 2020). About the full investigation: Among enrolled patients, about 17% had an objective response and approximately 30% reached disease control. Points the paper makes about the study in general: After treatment with radiotherapy and ipilimumab, TCR clones that originated in tumors expanded in peripheral blood. Early dynamic changes in blood T cell clones, together with increased serum interferon-beta after radiation, were reported as the strongest predictors of response.

This clone was recorded a few times. Its antigen has not been determined. Per-base quality was not reported, and no clone a single base away is much larger than it. Focal radiation therapy combined with CTLA-4 blockade (ipilimumab) was tested in patients with chemo-refractory metastatic non-small-cell lung cancer. The library came from the immunoSEQ multiplex PCR assay. The immuneACCESS repertoire file appears here via TCRdb, limited to in-frame rearrangements. These files lack a portion of the clones; in checked studies, under half of the deficit traces to unresolved V genes, and the cause of the others is not known. The sample contains around 78,000 clones, about 79% of them found a single time. 4% of the sample is held by the ten biggest clonotypes. CDR1 and CDR2 (LNHDA, SQIVND) derive from the germline V gene (reference sequence). Reading from cysteine to phenylalanine, the CDR3 counts 14 amino acids. The sequence is cut down to CDR3 DNA, 42 bases in frame from base 1. Germline trimming: 7 bases from V, 8 bases from J; junction bases outside gene matches: 10.

The starting material was peripheral blood, obtained from a patient treated with radiotherapy plus ipilimumab. The rearranged segments are TRBV19 and TRBJ1-4; 7 bases in between match TRBD1. The sequence was collected from a human donor with non-small cell lung cancer who had a partial response to radiotherapy plus ipilimumab. Some clones in this sample may be carry-over from other donors' samples. The CDR3 region has the sequence CASINRGRDEKLFF. The DNA sequence is TGTGCCAGTATAAACAGGGGCAGAGACGAAAAACTGTTTTTT.